These 22 T cell receptor beta chains originate from one sample sequenced in a study of shared clonotypes between healthy human individuals. The assay was immunoSEQ multiplex PCR, and TCRdb's table has in-frame clones only and misses some. The sample shows about 380,000 clones, 95% to 97% of them seen only once. The source material was memory CD8+ T cells sorted from blood. Subset noted: CD45RO+ cells pooled with CCR7-negative TemRA cells. The receptors originated from a man in his thirties or forties in good health.

The chain is built from TRBV5-1 and TRBJ2-3; D gene ambiguous. Trimming stripped 0 bases from V and 1 base from J, with 9 bases between. From germline, CDR1 is SGHRS and CDR2 YFSETQ. This CDR3 comprises 15 residues. The DNA of the CDR3 is TGCGCCAGCAGCTTGGGTCTATATGGCACAGATACGCAGTATTTT. Translating gives CASSLGLYGTDTQYF.

This clone was recorded once. The V call is TRBV6-5, the J call TRBJ2-5, with 7 bases identical to TRBD1. Germline V gene data show CDR1 as MNHEY and CDR2 as SVGAGI. The CDR3 is made up of 14 amino acids. V lost 6 bases to trimming and J lost 2 bases; unmatched junction nucleotides: 6. CDR3 sequence reads: CASRKQGRQETQYF. The CDR3 DNA follows: TGTGCCAGCAGAAAACAGGGGCGTCAAGAGACCCAGTACTTC.

V is TRBV28 and J is TRBJ2-2; perhaps TRBD2 as D (7 bases). Germline CDR1 and CDR2: MDHEN and SYDVKM. V lost 5 bases and J 4 bases, leaving 11 bases between the germline ends. CDR3 length: 14 residues. CDR3 in amino acids: CASSPRGATGELFF. CDR3 coding DNA: TGTGCCAGCAGTCCCCGGGGGGCCACCGGGGAGCTGTTTTTT.

The V and J genes are TRBV30 and TRBJ2-1, with D possibly being TRBD2 (5 bases). CDR1 and CDR2 from the germline V gene are GTSNPN and SVGIG (reference sequence). CDR3 length: 12 residues. Trimming removed 4 bases at V and 8 bases at J, with 12 bases between. Written as DNA, the CDR3 is TGTGCCTGGATAACGGGAAAGGATGAGCAGTTCTTC. Translation gives CAWITGKDEQFF.

The rearrangement joins TRBV5-1 to TRBJ2-5; 7 nucleotides line up with TRBD2. The germline V gene encodes CDR1 SGHRS and CDR2 YFSETQ. The V and J ends lost 5 bases and 7 bases, in that order; junction bases with no gene match: 8. CDR3 length: 13 amino acids. In nucleotides, the CDR3 is TGCGCCAGCAGTCTTAGCGGGCCAGGGACCCAGTACTTC. It translates to CASSLSGPGTQYF.

This chain links TRBV9 with TRBJ1-2; no clear D gene. The V and J ends lost 4 bases and 6 bases respectively, with 19 bases between them. Germline CDR1 is SGDLS and CDR2 is YYNGEE. The CDR3 has 15 residues. The chain's CDR3 is CASSPLSAGNHGYTF. CDR3 DNA: TGTGCCAGCAGCCCCCTAAGTGCGGGGAATCATGGCTACACCTTC.

This clone was counted once. The V gene is TRBV5-4, the J gene TRBJ2-7; 11 positions agree with TRBD2. This CDR3 comprises 16 residues. Germline V gene lookup returns CDR1 SGHNT and CDR2 YYREEE (reference sequence). The junction had 8 bases not matched to a gene; V was cut back by 2 bases and J by 4 bases. CDR3 region: CASSFDPSGRSYEQYF. The CDR3 DNA reads as TGTGCCAGCAGCTTCGACCCTAGCGGGAGGTCTTACGAGCAGTACTTC. Full variable domain (outside the CDR3, taken from reference TRBV5-4 and TRBJ2-7): ETGVTQSPTHLIKTRGQQVTLRCSSQSGHNTVSWYQQALGQGPQFIFQYYREEENGRGNFPPRFSGLQFPNYSSELNVNALELDDSALYLCASSFDPSGRSYEQYFGPGTRLTVT.

V gene TRBV20-1 combines with J gene TRBJ2-7, with D uncertain. Germline assignment: CDR1 DFQATT and CDR2 SNEGSKA (reference sequence). The ends were cut back, 1 base at V and 5 bases at J, with 3 bases in the middle. The CDR3 has 10 amino acids. The CDR3 DNA is TGCAGTGCTAGAGGACACGAGCAGTACTTC. Protein product: CSARGHEQYF.

The gene calls are TRBV28 and TRBJ2-7, with 12 nucleotides matching TRBD2. After removal of 2 bases from V and 7 bases from J, the junction contained 9 bases not matched to a gene. This CDR3 comprises 16 residues. The germline gives CDR1 MDHEN, CDR2 SYDVKM. For the CDR3, the DNA is TGTGCCAGCAGTTTACTATCTAGCGGGAGGGCCGGAGAGCAGTACTTC. Protein sequence: CASSLLSSGRAGEQYF.

The chain has TRBV10-2 and TRBJ2-7; TRBD1 matches 7 bases. This CDR3 comprises 14 residues. V was pared by 6 bases and J by 0 bases, with 5 bases of the junction left unmatched. Germline CDR1 and CDR2: WSHSY and SAAADI. The CDR3, as DNA: TGCGCCAGCAGAAGGGACAGCCTCTCCTACGAGCAGTACTTC. Protein product: CASRRDSLSYEQYF.

The count of this clone is one. The J gene is TRBJ2-3, the V gene TRBV7-9; D may be TRBD1 (6 bases). Trimming left V 5 bases short and J 2 bases short, with 17 bases between. The germline V gene has CDR1 SEHNR and CDR2 FQNEAQ (reference sequence). The CDR3 contains 16 residues. The DNA of the CDR3 is TGTGCCAGCAGCCCCGCGCCGGGACAAATCACAGATACGCAGTATTTT. This gives the protein CASSPAPGQITDTQYF.

The CDR3 reads CASSLRRPPYSNQPQHF. The CDR3 DNA is TGCGCCAGCAGCTTGAGGCGACCCCCTTATAGCAATCAGCCCCAGCATTTT. This chain joins TRBV5-1 and TRBJ1-5; D gene uncertain. The germline V gene encodes CDR1 SGHRS and CDR2 YFSETQ. V was pared by 1 base and J by 0 bases, with 14 bases between. This CDR3 is built from 17 residues.

The V gene is TRBV10-3, the J gene TRBJ2-2; D is undetermined. Trimming stripped 2 bases from V and 7 bases from J, with 2 bases between. The germline V gene has CDR1 ENHRY and CDR2 SYGVKD. This CDR3 has 11 residues. The chain's CDR3 is CAISEGGELFF. The CDR3 coding sequence is TGTGCCATCAGTGAGGGCGGGGAGCTGTTTTTT.

This clone was observed once. This chain uses TRBV5-1 with TRBJ1-1; D ambiguous. This CDR3 region has 11 residues. V dropped 6 bases and J dropped 0 bases, with 3 bases sitting between them. The germline CDR1 and CDR2 sequences are SGHRS and YFSETQ. The CDR3 sequence is CASKMNTEAFF. In DNA, the CDR3 is TGCGCCAGCAAAATGAACACTGAAGCTTTCTTT.

This chain joins TRBV28 and TRBJ1-2, with D uncertain. This CDR3 is 14 amino acids long. Trimming shortened V by 3 bases and J by 2 bases, and 10 bases separated the two germline ends. Germline V gene sequence: CDR1 MDHEN, CDR2 SYDVKM. The CDR3 DNA reads as TGTGCCAGCAGTTTCTCGCGGGCGAACTATGGCTACACCTTC. Protein sequence: CASSFSRANYGYTF.

The CDR3 bases are TGTGCCAGCAGCTTGGCCGGGACCCGCACGGGGGAGCTGTTTTTT. Its protein is CASSLAGTRTGELFF. The chain recombines TRBV5-4 with TRBJ2-2, with D possibly called TRBD1 or TRBD2 (5 bases each). CDR1 is SGHNT, CDR2 YYREEE, per germline (reference sequence). The CDR3 spans 15 residues. With 0 bases removed from V and 8 bases from J, the gap between germline ends came to 14 bases. Supplemented by reference TRBV5-4 and TRBJ2-2, the full variable domain reads ETGVTQSPTHLIKTRGQQVTLRCSSQSGHNTVSWYQQALGQGPQFIFQYYREEENGRGNFPPRFSGLQFPNYSSELNVNALELDDSALYLCASSLAGTRTGELFFGEGSRLTVL.

This rearrangement joins TRBV7-9 to TRBJ2-1; 8 nucleotides line up with TRBD2. This CDR3 has 14 residues. Germline lookup yields CDR1 SEHNR and CDR2 FQNEAQ (reference sequence). After removal of 5 bases from V and 8 bases from J, the junction contained 8 bases not matched to a gene. In nucleotides, the CDR3 is TGTGCCAGCAGCCGCGGGACTAGTACACATGAGCAGTTCTTC. Translation gives CASSRGTSTHEQFF.

J is TRBJ2-7 and V is TRBV6-1; 8 bases align to TRBD1. V lost 3 bases, J lost 2 bases, and 9 bases stayed unmatched. Germline V gene sequence: CDR1 MNHNS, CDR2 SASEGT. This CDR3 comprises 16 residues. CDR3 nucleotides: TGTGCCAGCAGTGAGCCGGGACAGGTCGTCACCTACGAGCAGTACTTC. Translated: CASSEPGQVVTYEQYF.

This clone has just one count. Other DNA sequences within the sample encode an identical CDR3. The CDR3 region is CSARTGYEQYF. CDR3 bases: TGCAGTGCTAGGACTGGCTACGAGCAGTACTTC. This rearrangement joins TRBV20-1 to TRBJ2-7; D not certain. Per the germline V gene, CDR1 is DFQATT and CDR2 is SNEGSKA (reference sequence). With 3 bases removed from V and 3 bases from J, the gap between germline ends came to 6 bases. CDR3 length: 11 amino acids.

V is TRBV5-1 and J is TRBJ2-7; D gene ambiguous. V lost 3 bases and J 4 bases, leaving 5 bases between the germline ends. CDR1 is SGHRS, CDR2 YFSETQ, per germline. CDR3 length: 11 amino acids. CDR3 nucleotide sequence: TGCGCCAGCAGCTCGAGATACGAGCAGTACTTC. Translated, it gives CASSSRYEQYF.

The chain carries TRBV28 and TRBJ2-2; weak D call: TRBD1 (6 bases). CDR1 is MDHEN, CDR2 SYDVKM, per germline. V was pared by 2 bases and J by 3 bases, with 7 bases between. The CDR3 runs 14 residues. The CDR3 DNA is TGTGCCAGCAGTTTAGGGGGCGACACCGGGGAGCTGTTTTTT. Translated: CASSLGGDTGELFF.

This clone has only one observation. An end of the junction does not agree with germline; a read error may underlie this. This chain joins TRBV27 and TRBJ2-2, with 11 bases that match TRBD2. The CDR3 sequence is 16 residues long. Germline CDR1 is MNHEY and CDR2 is SMNVEV (reference sequence). Written as DNA, the CDR3 is TGTGCCAGCAGAAGTAGCGGGAGGGCCCCCACCGAGGAGCTGTTTTTT. Its translation: CASRSSGRAPTEELFF.